A single sample gave rise to the 16 T cell receptor beta chains below, sequenced in a study of blood T cells in healthy people across ages. Using a J-beta primer mix together with a sample-barcoded 5' primer, a second PCR was run for roughly 6 to 12 cycles. TCRdb recomputed calls from the 5' RACE reads with MiXCR, one row per CDR3 protein. The sample lists about 1.8 million distinct CDR3 sequences; roughly 50% were seen once. Sequenced input: blood. Source of these receptors: a woman between 35 and 50 years old in good health.

The V and J genes are TRBV29-1 and TRBJ2-1; D ambiguous. Per the germline V gene, CDR1 is SQVTM and CDR2 is ANQGSEA. V was trimmed by 6 bases and J by 10 bases, leaving 10 bases between them. The CDR3 totals 10 residues. The CDR3 sequence: CSVSRGEQFF. Here the CDR3 DNA reads TGCAGCGTCTCTCGTGGGGAGCAGTTCTTC.

This clonotype has more than one count but fewer than ten. The rearrangement uses TRBV28 and TRBJ2-1; 7 nucleotides align to TRBD2. The CDR3 contains 13 residues. J was trimmed by 7 bases and V by 5 bases; bases with no gene match: 5. Per the germline V gene, CDR1 is MDHEN and CDR2 is SYDVKM. The CDR3 coding sequence is TGTGCCAGCAGTGTACTAGCGTGGAATGAGCAGTTCTTC. This encodes CASSVLAWNEQFF.

The chain carries TRBV28 and TRBJ2-7; D might be TRBD1 (5 bases). The CDR3 sequence is 14 residues long. The germline gives CDR1 MDHEN, CDR2 SYDVKM. With 5 bases removed from V and 3 bases from J, the gap between germline ends came to 14 bases. CDR3 loop: CASSTPSGNYEQYF. The CDR3 region has the DNA TGTGCCAGCAGTACCCCGTCAGGGAACTACGAGCAGTACTTC.

This chain connects TRBV12-3 or TRBV12-4 to TRBJ1-2; the D is unclear. The CDR3 loop spans 12 amino acids. Trimming pared 1 base from V and 4 bases from J, leaving 4 bases between. CDR3 coding DNA: TGTGCCAGCAGTTTAGTTACCTATGGCTACACCTTC. It yields the protein CASSLVTYGYTF.

The J gene is TRBJ2-5, the V gene TRBV7-2; TRBD2 matches 8 bases. The germline gives CDR1 SGHTA, CDR2 FQGNSA. V was pared by 0 bases and J by 2 bases, with 5 bases of the junction left unmatched. The CDR3 runs to 16 residues. This CDR3 is CASSLAGGGPQETQYF. The CDR3 coding sequence is TGTGCCAGCAGCTTAGCGGGCGGGGGGCCTCAAGAGACCCAGTACTTC.

The CDR3 nucleotides read TGTGCCAGCAGCCAAGATGACCAGGTCTCTTACTATGGCTACACCTTC. Translation: CASSQDDQVSYYGYTF. The chain carries TRBV14 and TRBJ1-2, with unresolved D. Between the trimmed V and J ends, which lost 0 bases and 3 bases, there was a span of 14 bases. The germline V gene has CDR1 SGHDN and CDR2 FVKESK. The CDR3 runs 16 residues. Full variable domain (outside the CDR3, taken from reference TRBV14 and TRBJ1-2): EAGVTQFPSHSVIEKGQTVTLRCDPISGHDNLYWYRRVMGKEIKFLLHFVKESKQDESGMPNNRFLAERTGGTYSTLKVQPAELEDSGVYFCASSQDDQVSYYGYTFGSGTRLTVV.

This sequence joins TRBV11-2 and TRBJ2-5; TRBD2 is a possible D gene (6 bases). With the DNA end fitting TRBJ2-7 better, the J assignment may be wrong. Germline CDR1 is SGHAT and CDR2 is FQNNGV. The CDR3 runs 15 residues. The CDR3 DNA is TGTGCCAGCAGCTTATTCTCGGGCGCGGGGACCGAGCAGTACTTC. Encoded protein: CASSLFSGAGTEQYF.

The chain is built from TRBV29-1 and TRBJ1-1; D perhaps matches TRBD1 (5 bases). The CDR3 is 16 residues long. Trimming took 1 base from V and 5 from J, leaving 20 bases between them. Germline V gives CDR1 SQVTM, CDR2 ANQGSEA. CDR3 coding DNA: TGCAGCGTTGAAGCCGAGGGGAGGGAGGTACGGACTGAAGCTTTCTTT. Its protein is CSVEAEGREVRTEAFF.

This clonotype was detected a few times. The V gene is TRBV7-9, the J gene TRBJ1-6, with TRBD1 matching 9 bases. With 7 bases clipped from V and 7 bases from J, the junction kept 8 bases outside the gene matches. Germline V lookup: CDR1 SEHNR, CDR2 FQNEAQ (reference sequence). The CDR3 has 15 residues. The CDR3 is CASNRGQGTNSPLHF. The CDR3 DNA is TGTGCCAGCAATCGAGGACAGGGGACAAATTCACCCCTCCACTTT.

The chain links TRBV29-1 to TRBJ1-2; no clear D. V lost 4 bases and J lost 4, with 13 bases in between. The CDR3 is 13 amino acids. The V gene's germline CDR1 is SQVTM and CDR2 ANQGSEA. DNA of the CDR3: TGCAGCGTTGCCCTTAACTCCCTCTATGGCTACACCTTC. This codes for CSVALNSLYGYTF. Combining the CDR3 with reference TRBV29-1 and TRBJ1-2 gives the whole variable domain SAVISQKPSRDICQRGTSLTIQCQVDSQVTMMFWYRQQPGQSLTLIATANQGSEATYESGFVIDKFPISRPNLTFSTLTVSNMSPEDSSIYLCSVALNSLYGYTFGSGTRLTVV.

The J gene is TRBJ2-3, the V gene TRBV20-1; 8 bases line up with TRBD2. Germline-derived CDR1 and CDR2 are DFQATT and SNEGSKA (reference sequence). V shed 4 bases, J shed 4 bases, and the junction held 7 bases outside the gene matches. This CDR3 has 14 amino acids. The CDR3 protein is CSAKIAGRPDTQYF. The CDR3, as DNA: TGCAGTGCTAAGATAGCGGGGAGGCCAGATACGCAGTATTTT.

The chain joins TRBV20-1 to TRBJ2-5, with D unclear. This CDR3 spans 16 amino acids. V dropped 4 bases and J dropped 1 base, with 19 bases sitting between them. CDR1 DFQATT and CDR2 SNEGSKA come from the germline V gene (reference sequence). CDR3 DNA: TGCAGTGCTAAGTTCCGGAGATTAAATATCCAAGAGACCCAGTACTTC. Its translation: CSAKFRRLNIQETQYF.

Only a few counts were recorded for this clonotype. The V and J genes are TRBV7-3 and TRBJ2-7; 13 nucleotides line up with TRBD2. CDR1 and CDR2 (germline): SGHTA, FQGTGA. V shed 3 bases and J 5 bases; nucleotides not matched to a gene: 4. The CDR3 sequence is 15 residues long. The CDR3 DNA reads TGTGCCAGCAGCTTGGGACTAGCGGGAACCCACGAGCAGTACTTC. It specifies CASSLGLAGTHEQYF. Drawing the rest from reference TRBV7-3 and TRBJ2-7, the complete variable domain is GAGVSQTPSNKVTEKGKYVELRCDPISGHTALYWYRQSLGQGPEFLIYFQGTGAADDSGLPNDRFFAVRPEGSVSTLKIQRTERGDSAVYLCASSLGLAGTHEQYFGPGTRLTVT.

The chain uses TRBV29-1 and TRBJ2-3, with TRBD2 matching over 7 bases. CDR3 size: 15 residues. Germline trimming cut 6 bases from V and 5 bases from J; bases unmatched to any gene: 14. Germline assignment: CDR1 SQVTM and CDR2 ANQGSEA. The CDR3 here is CSVEHDSGAGDTQYF. The CDR3 coding sequence is TGCAGCGTCGAACACGACAGCGGGGCGGGAGATACGCAGTATTTT.

DNA of the CDR3: TGTGCCAGCAGAGAGCTAGCGGGGGTATACAATGAGCAGTACTTC. Translated: CASRELAGVYNEQYF. This chain links TRBV6-2 or TRBV6-3 with TRBJ2-5, with TRBD2 matching 10 bases. The length of the CDR3 is 15 residues. Trimming removed 6 bases from V and 11 bases from J; junction bases left unmatched: 15. The V gene's germline CDR1 is MNHEY and CDR2 SVGEGT.

A few counts support this clonotype. The rearrangement uses TRBV12-3 or TRBV12-4 and TRBJ2-1, with 7 bases fitting TRBD1. Trimming cost V 7 bases and J 6 bases; bases outside gene matches: 12. The CDR3 has 15 amino acids. The CDR3 loop reads CASTDRQGPANEQFF. The CDR3 DNA reads TGTGCCAGCACTGATCGACAGGGTCCGGCCAATGAGCAGTTCTTC.